This T cell receptor (beta chain) was obtained from a study of response to subunit inactivated influenza vaccine. Study-level findings and limits: Few new T cells, the authors suggested, are recruited by each seasonal influenza vaccination.

Per germline, CDR1 MNHNS and CDR2 SASEGT. The CDR3 runs 16 residues. The junction had 14 bases not matched to a gene; V was cut back by 9 bases and J by 1 base. This clonotype was counted only a few times. As yet, its antigen is unknown. From the RT-PCR reads, TCRdb called clonotypes with MiXCR, one entry per CDR3 protein. The data hold fewer than 750,000 distinct CDR3 sequences, with less than 15% observed a single time. The receptor comes from a middle-aged man who received an inactivated influenza vaccine. Sequences were derived from PBMCs from blood, sampled 11 to 12 days after vaccination. This chain joins TRBV6-1 and TRBJ1-2, with TRBD1 identical over 7 bases. In nucleotides, the CDR3 is TGTGCCAGAGGAAGGCCGGGACAGAAGTGTAACTATGGCTACACCTTC. Its translation is CARGRPGQKCNYGYTF.